The T cell receptor (beta chain) described here comes from a study of T-cell reconstitution after alpha-beta-depleted transplantation in children. This clonotype appeared many times. Its antigen is unknown. Researchers prepared the TCRbeta library using unique molecular identifiers, the study reports. TCRdb recomputed calls from the PCR reads with MiXCR, one row per CDR3 protein. Here the sample spans hundreds of thousands of distinct CDR3 sequences, roughly 17% being singletons. Study results and caveats: Where some patients showed high TCRbeta diversity at day 60, it came from recipient T cells and thymic progenitors that had survived. Reported findings indicate that, about two months after transplant, alpha-beta T cells came from several hundred expanded clones, which were derived from non-depleted graft cells. At one year after transplant, newly produced T cells mostly accounted for T-cell counts and diversity.

The V gene lost 1 base and the J gene lost 7 bases, with 11 bases spanning the gap. CDR1 SQVTM and CDR2 ANQGSEA come from the germline V gene. The CDR3 length is 13 residues. The sequenced sample was PBMCs, mostly from graft donor cells, obtained 360 days after TCRalphabeta/CD19-depleted stem cell transplant. This receptor was obtained from a boy in the first two years of life who had a stem cell transplant for Wiskott-Aldrich syndrome, so the T cells may come from the graft donor. The rearrangement uses TRBV29-1 and TRBJ2-4; no firm D call. DNA for the CDR3: TGCAGCGTTGAAGGGCAACAACGGAACATTCAGTACTTC. Translation gives CSVEGQQRNIQYF. Together with reference TRBV29-1 and TRBJ2-4, the CDR3 gives the full variable domain: SAVISQKPSRDICQRGTSLTIQCQVDSQVTMMFWYRQQPGQSLTLIATANQGSEATYESGFVIDKFPISRPNLTFSTLTVSNMSPEDSSIYLCSVEGQQRNIQYFGAGTRLSVL.